This is a list of T cell receptor beta chains from one sample in a study of blood T cell repertoires in COVID-19. Generated by immunoSEQ multiplex PCR, the TCRdb table keeps only in-frame clones and is missing some. Counted here are about 58,000 clones, around 85% occurring once; the ten biggest clones make up 4% to 5.5%. The sample comprised peripheral blood. The receptors here all came from a man in his forties with active COVID-19. CDR3s include the opening cysteine and the closing phenylalanine or tryptophan. The order of the fields is D gene, V gene, clone size, J gene, CDR3 DNA, CDR3 protein. The D gene is left open where the match is weak. Clone size is shown for a subset of rows, as once, few, many or a class of expanded clone.

NA,TRBV27,NA,TRBJ2-2,TGTGCCAGCAGTCCCGGCAGTCACGGGGGATGGGACACCGGGGAGCTGTTTTTT,CASSPGSHGGWDTGELFF
NA,TRBV7-2,NA,TRBJ2-3,TGTGCCAGCAGCTTTGACAGGCCCCCTACAGATACGCAGTATTTT,CASSFDRPPTDTQYF
TRBD2,TRBV19,NA,TRBJ2-1,TGTGCCAGTAGTATCGGTAGCGGGAGGGCCTGGAACAATGAGCAGTTCTTC,CASSIGSGRAWNNEQFF
NA,TRBV29-1,NA,TRBJ1-2,TGCAGCGTTGCCAGGGGTGTCTATGGCTACACCTTC,CSVARGVYGYTF
NA,TRBV10-1,NA,TRBJ2-5,TGCGCCAGCAGTGAGTCCAGGTCGGAGACCCAGTACTTC,CASSESRSETQYF
NA,TRBV7-9,NA,TRBJ1-5,TGTGCCAGCAGCTTAGTTGAGGGTCAGCCCCAGCATTTT,CASSLVEGQPQHF
NA,TRBV12-3/TRBV12-4,NA,TRBJ1-2,TGTGCCAGCAGTGGGAGTTCCGGTCGCTACACCTTC,CASSGSSGRYTF
NA,TRBV6-1,NA,TRBJ2-2,TGTGCCAGCAGCGAACAAAAAGCCGGGTCCTTTTATGCCGGGGAGCTGTTTTTT,CASSEQKAGSFYAGELFF
TRBD2,TRBV4-2,NA,TRBJ2-1,TGTGCCAGCAGCACGGGACTAGCATACAATGAGCAGTTCTTC,CASSTGLAYNEQFF
NA,TRBV4-1,NA,TRBJ2-7,TGCGCCAGCAGCCAAATCCTAGGGGGGGAGTACGAGCAGTACTTC,CASSQILGGEYEQYF
TRBD1,TRBV29-1,NA,TRBJ2-1,TGCAGCGTTGAGCGATCCGGGACAGGACGATCGAGCTCCTACAATGAGCAGTTCTTC,CSVERSGTGRSSSYNEQFF
NA,TRBV11-2,NA,TRBJ2-5,TGTGCCAGCAGCTTGGGCCTACTAGCTTCCCAAGAGACCCAGTACTTC,CASSLGLLASQETQYF
NA,TRBV9,NA,TRBJ2-3,TGTGCCAGCAGCGTAGGTGGAAGGGGTCGCGATACGCAGTATTTT,CASSVGGRGRDTQYF
TRBD1,TRBV11-3,NA,TRBJ2-1,TGTGCCAGCAGCTTAGCGGCTGGGACAGCCTACAATGAGCAGTTCTTC,CASSLAAGTAYNEQFF
TRBD2,TRBV6-5,once,TRBJ2-7,TGTGCCAGTCACAAGCGGGAGAAGACCTACGAGCAGTACTTC,CASHKREKTYEQYF
NA,TRBV6-6,NA,TRBJ2-7,TGTGCCAGCAGTTACGAGGTTAAGGAGCAGTACTTC,CASSYEVKEQYF
TRBD2,TRBV5-1,NA,TRBJ2-1,TGCGCCAGCAGCTTGGGGGGACTACCAAGATTAGAGCAGTTCTTC,CASSLGGLPRLEQFF
TRBD2,TRBV7-9,NA,TRBJ2-2,TGTGCCAGCAGCCCCTCCAGCGGGGGTAACACCGGGGAGCTGTTTTTT,CASSPSSGGNTGELFF
TRBD2,TRBV7-2,NA,TRBJ2-7,TGTGCCAGCAGCGTACCGGGACTAGCCTACGAGCAGTACTTC,CASSVPGLAYEQYF
TRBD1,TRBV18,NA,TRBJ1-3,TGTGCCAGCTCTATGGGACAGCTCAACTCTGGAAACACCATATATTTT,CASSMGQLNSGNTIYF
NA,TRBV21-1,medium-sized,TRBJ1-2,TGTGCCAGCAGCAAAGGGCGGCTTGAAACAGGGCCTAGACCACAGAACTATGGCTACACCTTC,CASSKGRLETGPRPQNYGYTF
NA,TRBV6-2/TRBV6-3,NA,TRBJ2-3,TGTGCCAGCAGTCGGGGGAGTTACACAGATACGCAGTATTTT,CASSRGSYTDTQYF
NA,TRBV27,once,TRBJ1-1,TGTGCCAGCAGTCCGGCCATGGACTGGGCCCATTTAGAAGCTTTCTTT,CASSPAMDWAHLEAFF
NA,TRBV20-1,NA,TRBJ1-1,TGCAGGGCCGCAAGGGAGCCAGAAGCTTTCTTT,CRAAREPEAFF
NA,TRBV5-6,NA,TRBJ1-1,TGTGCCAGCAGGAAAGTCGGGACAATGAACACTGAAGCTTTCTTT,CASRKVGTMNTEAFF
NA,TRBV28,NA,TRBJ2-7,TGTGCCAGTAAAAGGGGATTAACCTACGAGCAGTACTTC,CASKRGLTYEQYF
NA,TRBV19,once,TRBJ1-1,TGTGCCAGTAGTAATACAGAAGACACTGAAGCTTTCTTT,CASSNTEDTEAFF
NA,TRBV23-1,few,TRBJ1-1,TGCGCCAGCAGTCAAATGGGGGACATGATGAACACTGAAGCTTTCTTT,CASSQMGDMMNTEAFF
NA,TRBV28,NA,TRBJ2-1,TGTGCCAGCAGTTTGGAGGGGGAGGGCCAGGCTGAGCAGTTCTTC,CASSLEGEGQAEQFF
NA,TRBV3-1/TRBV3-2,NA,TRBJ2-1,TGTGCCAGCAGCCAACGGACTGGGTGGAATGAGCAGTTCTTC,CASSQRTGWNEQFF
NA,TRBV19,NA,TRBJ1-5,TGTGCCAGTACCGATAAATTCCAGGGGCTCAATCAGCCCCAGCATTTT,CASTDKFQGLNQPQHF
NA,TRBV5-1,NA,TRBJ1-5,TGCGCCAGCAGCCCTGCCCCAGCGGGAGACAATCAGCCCCAGCATTTT,CASSPAPAGDNQPQHF
TRBD1,TRBV18,NA,TRBJ2-2,TGTGCCAGCTCACCACGGGACAGCACGAACACCGGGGAGCTGTTTTTT,CASSPRDSTNTGELFF
TRBD2,TRBV30,NA,TRBJ2-5,TGTGCCTGGAGGGGGACTAGCGACCAAGAGACCCAGTACTTC,CAWRGTSDQETQYF
NA,TRBV7-9,NA,TRBJ2-5,TGTGCCAGCAGCTTATTTGGAGGGGACGTGGAGACCCAGTACTTC,CASSLFGGDVETQYF
NA,TRBV10-3,NA,TRBJ2-3,TGTGCCATCAGTGACGAAGGGGCAAAGGATACGCAGTATTTT,CAISDEGAKDTQYF
TRBD1,TRBV3-1/TRBV3-2,NA,TRBJ1-1,TGTGCCAGCAGCCTTGGTCCGACAGGGGGCACTGAAGCTTTCTTT,CASSLGPTGGTEAFF
TRBD2,TRBV7-3,NA,TRBJ2-2,TGTGCCAGCAGCTTATCTTCTAGCGGGGTCACCGGGGAGCTGTTTTTT,CASSLSSSGVTGELFF
NA,TRBV9,NA,TRBJ2-3,TGTGCCAGCAGCGTAGGGTCTTACGGGACTAGCACAGATACGCAGTATTTT,CASSVGSYGTSTDTQYF
NA,TRBV5-1,NA,TRBJ2-1,TGCGCCAGCAGCCCGGGAACCCCCTACAATGAGCAGTTCTTC,CASSPGTPYNEQFF
TRBD1,TRBV6-6,once,TRBJ1-5,TGTGCCAGCCGATGGGACAGGGCGGGCAATCAGCCCCAGCATTTT,CASRWDRAGNQPQHF